The 11 T cell receptor beta chains listed next were all sequenced from one sample in a study of OX40 agonist ivuxolimab in advanced cancers. TCRdb's copy holds only in-frame clones and misses some; the assay was immunoSEQ multiplex PCR. The repertoire holds around 84,000 clones, with about 90% as singletons. This sample comprised CD4+ or CD8+ T cells sorted from blood, obtained in a trial of the OX40 agonist ivuxolimab. These TCRs come from an adult with an advanced solid tumor such as melanoma, head and neck, liver or kidney cancer.

This chain links TRBV10-2 with TRBJ1-2; D possibly corresponds to TRBD1 (5 bases). CDR1 is WSHSY and CDR2 is SAAADI in the germline V gene. The CDR3 totals 14 residues. Between the trimmed V and J ends, which lost 4 bases and 2 bases, there was a span of 11 bases. The CDR3 is CASSADSMNYGYTF. As DNA, the CDR3 is TGCGCCAGCAGTGCTGACAGTATGAACTATGGCTACACCTTC.

This chain uses TRBV7-2 with TRBJ2-7; TRBD2 matches 8 bases. V lost 5 bases and J lost 1; bases outside the gene matches: 7. The CDR3 runs to 15 residues. Germline assignment: CDR1 SGHTA and CDR2 FQGNSA. The CDR3: CASSRSSGVSYEQYF. DNA for the CDR3: TGTGCCAGCAGCCGAAGTAGCGGGGTATCCTACGAGCAGTACTTC.

This chain uses TRBV6-6 with TRBJ1-1; TRBD1 aligns across 8 bases. V lost 4 bases, J lost 5 bases, and 6 bases stayed unmatched. There are 14 residues in the CDR3. Per the germline V gene, CDR1 is MNHNY and CDR2 is SVGAGI (reference sequence). The CDR3, as DNA: TGTGCCAGCAGTTTGACAGGGGATCGTACTGAAGCTTTCTTT. Translated, it gives CASSLTGDRTEAFF.

V and J are TRBV5-1 and TRBJ2-5; the match to TRBD1 covers 10 bases. From germline, CDR1 is SGHRS and CDR2 YFSETQ. The CDR3 length is 14 residues. The trim removed 6 bases at V and 4 bases at J, leaving 6 bases unmatched. For the CDR3, the DNA is TGCGCCAGCAAAGCCGGGACAGGGGTAGAGACCCAGTACTTC. Protein: CASKAGTGVETQYF.

The chain joins TRBV14 to TRBJ2-7, with TRBD1 matching over 7 bases. The CDR3 consists of 12 residues. Germline values: CDR1 SGHDN, CDR2 FVKESK. With 5 bases clipped from V and 4 bases from J, the junction kept 2 bases outside the gene matches. The DNA of the CDR3 is TGTGCCAGCAGCTCACAGGGGTACGAGCAGTACTTC. Translated, it gives CASSSQGYEQYF.

J is TRBJ1-3 and V is TRBV2; D ambiguous. V lost 7 bases, J lost 0 bases, and 10 bases lay in between. Germline V gene lookup returns CDR1 SNHLY and CDR2 FYNNEI. This CDR3 comprises 14 residues. CDR3 nucleotide sequence: TGTGCCAGCAATGAGGCGCTCTCTGGAAACACCATATATTTT. Translated, it gives CASNEALSGNTIYF.

The chain combines TRBV14 with TRBJ2-4, with no clear D. The V end lost 5 bases, the J end lost 5 bases, and 10 bases lay between the germline ends. The CDR3 is 13 residues long. CDR1 is SGHDN and CDR2 is FVKESK in the germline V gene. The CDR3 DNA follows: TGTGCCAGCAGCGAAAGTGGGGAAAACATTCAGTACTTC. Translating it yields CASSESGENIQYF.

This chain uses TRBV18 with TRBJ2-4; perhaps TRBD2 as D (5 bases). CDR3 length equals 15 residues. Trimming removed 3 bases from V and 2 bases from J, with 11 bases in between. The V gene's germline CDR1 is KGHSH and CDR2 LQKENI. CDR3 sequence: CASSPRAMPKNIQYF. The CDR3 region has the DNA TGTGCCAGCTCACCGCGGGCGATGCCCAAAAACATTCAGTACTTC.

This chain connects TRBV11-3 to TRBJ1-5, with 7 nucleotides matching TRBD1. CDR3 length equals 12 residues. With V trimmed by 5 bases and J by 6 bases, 1 base remained unmatched. Germline assignment: CDR1 SGHNT and CDR2 YENEEA. CDR3 in amino acids: CASSRQGQPQHF. The CDR3 DNA reads as TGTGCCAGCAGCCGACAGGGTCAGCCCCAGCATTTT.

V is TRBV29-1 and J is TRBJ2-4; 12 bases align to TRBD2. Germline lookup yields CDR1 SQVTM and CDR2 ANQGSEA. V trimming: 7 bases; J trimming: 6 bases; junction bases outside the gene matches: 7. The CDR3 length is 14 residues. The CDR3 spells CSGLAGGLGNIQYF. The CDR3 nucleotides read TGCAGCGGGCTAGCGGGAGGGCTCGGAAACATTCAGTACTTC.

This rearrangement joins TRBV7-2 to TRBJ2-4; 7 bases line up with TRBD2. Per germline, CDR1 SGHTA and CDR2 FQGNSA. V shed 1 base, J shed 9 bases, and the junction held 3 bases outside the gene matches. The CDR3 has 13 amino acids. In DNA form, the CDR3 reads TGTGCCAGCAGCTTAGGCGGGAGTACCATTCAGTACTTC. It is translated as CASSLGGSTIQYF.